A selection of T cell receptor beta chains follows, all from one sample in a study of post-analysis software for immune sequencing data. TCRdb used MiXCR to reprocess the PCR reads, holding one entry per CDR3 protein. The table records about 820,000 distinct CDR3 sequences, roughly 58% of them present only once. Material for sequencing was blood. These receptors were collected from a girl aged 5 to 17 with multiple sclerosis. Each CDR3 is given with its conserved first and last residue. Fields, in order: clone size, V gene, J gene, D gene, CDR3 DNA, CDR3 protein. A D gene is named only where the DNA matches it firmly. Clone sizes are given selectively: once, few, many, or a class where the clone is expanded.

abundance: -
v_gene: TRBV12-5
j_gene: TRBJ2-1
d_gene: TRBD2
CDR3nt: TGTGCTAGTGGTTTAGCGGGGAGCTCCTACAATGAGCAGTTCTTC
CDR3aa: CASGLAGSSYNEQFF

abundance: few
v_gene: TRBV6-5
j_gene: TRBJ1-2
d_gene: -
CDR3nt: TGTGCCAGCAGTTACTCGGTAGCCGGAAACTATGGCTACACCTTC
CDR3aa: CASSYSVAGNYGYTF

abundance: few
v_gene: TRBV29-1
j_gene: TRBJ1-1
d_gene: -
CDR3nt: TGCAGCGTTGCAGGGTGGAACACTGAAGCTTTCTTT
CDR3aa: CSVAGWNTEAFF

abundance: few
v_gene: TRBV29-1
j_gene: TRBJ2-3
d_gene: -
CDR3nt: TGCAGCGAAGTAGATGGCGCAGATACGCAGTATTTT
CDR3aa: CSEVDGADTQYF

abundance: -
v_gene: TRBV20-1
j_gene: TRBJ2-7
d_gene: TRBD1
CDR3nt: TGCAGTGCTAGAGAACCGGGACAGGAGTCCTACGAGCAGTACTTC
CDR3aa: CSAREPGQESYEQYF

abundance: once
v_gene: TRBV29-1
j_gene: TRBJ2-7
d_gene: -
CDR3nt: TGCAGCGTTTCCGAGTCCTGGGGCTACGAGCAGTACTTC
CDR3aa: CSVSESWGYEQYF

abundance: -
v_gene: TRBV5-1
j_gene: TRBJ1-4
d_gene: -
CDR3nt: TGCGCCAGCAGCTTGGCAGGGGCTAATGAAAAACTGTTTTTT
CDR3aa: CASSLAGANEKLFF

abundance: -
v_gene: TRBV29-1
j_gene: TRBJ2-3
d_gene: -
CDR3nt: TGCAGCGTTGGAGACGTTGAGGGTTCCTCCACAGATACGCAGTATTTT
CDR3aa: CSVGDVEGSSTDTQYF

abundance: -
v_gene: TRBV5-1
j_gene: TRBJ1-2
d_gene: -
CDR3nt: TGCGCCAGCAGCTCTTTGCAGGGTCGCGGCTACACCTTC
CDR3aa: CASSSLQGRGYTF

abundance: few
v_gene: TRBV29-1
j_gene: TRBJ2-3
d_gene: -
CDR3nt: TGCAGCGTTTGGGAACTAGGAGATAGCACAGATACGCAGTATTTT
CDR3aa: CSVWELGDSTDTQYF

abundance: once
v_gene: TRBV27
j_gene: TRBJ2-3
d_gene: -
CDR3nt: TGTGCCAGCAGGCCCCTGGTGGTAGGGAGTACAGATACGCAGTATTTT
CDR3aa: CASRPLVVGSTDTQYF

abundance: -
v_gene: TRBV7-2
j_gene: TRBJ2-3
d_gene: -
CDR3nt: TGTGCCAGCAGCACCCGGACAGCAGATACGCGGTATTTT
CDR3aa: CASSTRTADTRYF

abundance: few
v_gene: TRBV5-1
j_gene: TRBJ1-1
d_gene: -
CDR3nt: TGCGCCAGCAGCTTGGAGGACCCCTACCGGGACACTGAAGCTTTCTTT
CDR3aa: CASSLEDPYRDTEAFF

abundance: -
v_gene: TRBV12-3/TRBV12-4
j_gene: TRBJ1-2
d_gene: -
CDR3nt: TGTGCCAGCAGTCTTAGCGGGACGGTCCCCTATGGCTACACCTTC
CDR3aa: CASSLSGTVPYGYTF

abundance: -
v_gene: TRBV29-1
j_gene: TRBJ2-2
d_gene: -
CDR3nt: TGCAGCGTTGTGGCAGGGACCGGGGAGCTGTTTTTT
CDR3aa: CSVVAGTGELFF

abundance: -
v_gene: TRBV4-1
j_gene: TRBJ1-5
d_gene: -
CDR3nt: TGCGCCAGCAGCGAAGGGTTGAACAGGGTGAATCAGCCCCAGCATTTT
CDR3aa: CASSEGLNRVNQPQHF

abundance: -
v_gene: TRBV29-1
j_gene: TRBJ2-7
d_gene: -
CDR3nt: TGCAGCGTTAAGGGGACTGCCTACGAGCAGTACTTC
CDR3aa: CSVKGTAYEQYF

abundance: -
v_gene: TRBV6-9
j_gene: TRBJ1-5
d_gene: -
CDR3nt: TGTGCCAGCAGCCTGAGAGGTAGGCGCAATCAGCCCCAGCATTTT
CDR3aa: CASSLRGRRNQPQHF

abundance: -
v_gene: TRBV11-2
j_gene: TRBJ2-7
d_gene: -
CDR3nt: TGTGCCAGCAGCTTAGACCGGGGTAACTCCTACGAGCAGTACTTC
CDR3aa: CASSLDRGNSYEQYF

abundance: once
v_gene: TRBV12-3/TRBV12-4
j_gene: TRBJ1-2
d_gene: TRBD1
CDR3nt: TGTGCCAGCAGTTTACGGGACAGGGGCGGGGATGGCTACACCTTC
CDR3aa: CASSLRDRGGDGYTF

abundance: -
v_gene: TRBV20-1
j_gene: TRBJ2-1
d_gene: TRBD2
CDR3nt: TGCAGTGCTAGAGATCGGCTACCCCGGTCGGCGGGAGATCACAATGAGCAGTTCTTC
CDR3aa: CSARDRLPRSAGDHNEQFF

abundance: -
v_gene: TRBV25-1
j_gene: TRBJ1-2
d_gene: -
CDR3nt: TGTGCCAGCAGTGAACAGGGGATCTATGGCTACACCTTC
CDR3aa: CASSEQGIYGYTF

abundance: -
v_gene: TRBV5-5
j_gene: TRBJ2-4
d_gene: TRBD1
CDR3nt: TGTGCCAGCAAAACAATTGGGACAGGAAAGGGACTAGCCAAAAACATTCAGTACTTC
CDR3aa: CASKTIGTGKGLAKNIQYF

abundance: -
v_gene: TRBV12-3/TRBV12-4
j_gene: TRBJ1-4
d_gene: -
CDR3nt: TGTGCCAGCAGTTGGGGACCGCAAGGGGAAAAACTGTTTTTT
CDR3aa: CASSWGPQGEKLFF

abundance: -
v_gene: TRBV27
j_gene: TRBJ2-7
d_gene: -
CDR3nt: TGTGCCAGCAGTTTGAACAGAAACTACGAGCAGTACTTC
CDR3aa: CASSLNRNYEQYF

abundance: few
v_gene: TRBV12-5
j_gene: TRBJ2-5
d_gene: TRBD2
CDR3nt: TGTGCTAGTGGTTTGGCTCTAGCGGGGGGAGAGACCCAGTACTTC
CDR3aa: CASGLALAGGETQYF

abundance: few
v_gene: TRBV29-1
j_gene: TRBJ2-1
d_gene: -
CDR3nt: TGCAGCGTTGATTTTGCGGGAAATGAGCAGTTCTTC
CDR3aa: CSVDFAGNEQFF

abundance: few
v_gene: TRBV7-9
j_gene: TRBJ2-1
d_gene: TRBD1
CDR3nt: TGTGCCAGCAGCGTTGGGACAGGGGAATTAACACAGTTCTTC
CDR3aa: CASSVGTGELTQFF

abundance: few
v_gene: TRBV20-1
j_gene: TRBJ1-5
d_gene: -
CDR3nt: TGCAGTGCTAGGCGACAGCCCAATCAGCCCCAGCATTTT
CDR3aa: CSARRQPNQPQHF

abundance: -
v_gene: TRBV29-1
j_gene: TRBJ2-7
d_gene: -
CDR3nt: TGCAGCGTTGAAGGTCCGGGACTGGCCTACGAGCAGTACTTC
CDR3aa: CSVEGPGLAYEQYF

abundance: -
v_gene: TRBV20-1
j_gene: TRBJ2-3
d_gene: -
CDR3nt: TGCAGTGCTAGGCACAGGGCCTGGTCCGATACGCAGTATTTT
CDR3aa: CSARHRAWSDTQYF

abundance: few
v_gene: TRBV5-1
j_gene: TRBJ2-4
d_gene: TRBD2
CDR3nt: TGCGCCAGCAGCTTGTCGAAGCTAGCGGGAGTGGGGAACATTCAGTACTTC
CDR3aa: CASSLSKLAGVGNIQYF

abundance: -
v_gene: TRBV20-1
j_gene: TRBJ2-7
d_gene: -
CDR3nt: TGCAGTGCTAGCCGGGACTTAAGCTCCTACGAGCAGTACTTC
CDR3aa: CSASRDLSSYEQYF

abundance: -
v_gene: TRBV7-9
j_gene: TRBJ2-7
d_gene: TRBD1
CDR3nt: TGTGCCAGCAGCTTATCCGGGACAGGGAAGTCCTACGAGCAGTACTTC
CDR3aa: CASSLSGTGKSYEQYF

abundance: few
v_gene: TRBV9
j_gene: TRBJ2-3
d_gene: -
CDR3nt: TGTGCCAGCAGCGTGGGCCTACGCACAGATACGCAGTATTTT
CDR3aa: CASSVGLRTDTQYF

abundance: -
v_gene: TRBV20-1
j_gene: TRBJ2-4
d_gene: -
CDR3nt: TGCAGTGCGAGACGAGGGGGGGACATTCAGGACTTC
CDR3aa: CSARRGGDIQDF

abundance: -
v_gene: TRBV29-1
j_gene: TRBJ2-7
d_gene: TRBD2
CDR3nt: TGCAGCGTTGTAGGACCTAGCGGGAGGCCCTCCTACGAGCAGTACTTC
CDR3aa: CSVVGPSGRPSYEQYF

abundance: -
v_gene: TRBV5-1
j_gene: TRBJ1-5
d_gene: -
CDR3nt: TGCGCCAGCAGCTTGGAAGGAAACAATCAGCCCCAGCATTTT
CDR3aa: CASSLEGNNQPQHF

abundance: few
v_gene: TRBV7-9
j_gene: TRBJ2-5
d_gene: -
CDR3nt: TGTGCCAGCAGCTTAAAGGGGCAAGAGACCCAGTACTTC
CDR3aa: CASSLKGQETQYF

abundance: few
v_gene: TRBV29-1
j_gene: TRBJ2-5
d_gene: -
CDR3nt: TGCAGCGTTGATCCTGAGGGGGGAGAGACCCAGTACTTC
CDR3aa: CSVDPEGGETQYF

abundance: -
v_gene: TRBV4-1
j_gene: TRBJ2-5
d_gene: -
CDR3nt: TGCGCCAGCAGCCAAGAAATGCGGGGCAGTCTGGAGACCCAGTACTTC
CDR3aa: CASSQEMRGSLETQYF

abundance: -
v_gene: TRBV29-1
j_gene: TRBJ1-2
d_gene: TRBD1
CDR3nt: TGCAGCGGGGACAGGGGAGGTTATGGCTACACCTTC
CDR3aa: CSGDRGGYGYTF

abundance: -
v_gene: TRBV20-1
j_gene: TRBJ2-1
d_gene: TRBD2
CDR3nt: TGCAGTGCTAGGACCCTAGCGGGAGGGATGAATGAGCAGTTCTTC
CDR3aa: CSARTLAGGMNEQFF

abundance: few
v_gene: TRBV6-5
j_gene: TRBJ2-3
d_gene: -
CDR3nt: TGTGCCAGCAGCCGCCGGGGGGCAGGCACAGATACGCAGTATTTT
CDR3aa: CASSRRGAGTDTQYF

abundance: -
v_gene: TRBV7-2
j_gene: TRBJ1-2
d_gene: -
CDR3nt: TGTGCCAGCAGCTCAAGGACAGACCTATCCTATGGCTACACCTTC
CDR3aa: CASSSRTDLSYGYTF

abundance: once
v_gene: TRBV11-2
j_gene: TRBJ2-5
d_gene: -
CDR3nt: TGTGCCAGCAACTACCGGCGGAAAATACAAGAGACCCAGTACTTC
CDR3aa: CASNYRRKIQETQYF

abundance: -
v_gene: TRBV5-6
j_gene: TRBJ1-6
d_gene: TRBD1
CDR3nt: TGTGCCAGCAGCTTTGTAGGGGGCGAATCACCCCTCCACTTT
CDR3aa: CASSFVGGESPLHF

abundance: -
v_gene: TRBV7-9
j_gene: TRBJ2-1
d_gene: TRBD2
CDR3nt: TGTGCCAGCAGACCCCATAGCGGGAGTGGTGTATATGAGCAGTTCTTC
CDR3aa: CASRPHSGSGVYEQFF

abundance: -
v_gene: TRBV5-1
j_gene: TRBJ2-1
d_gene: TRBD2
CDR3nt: TGCGCCAGCAGCTTGAAGACTAGCGGGAATTGGAATGAGCAGTTCTTC
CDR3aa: CASSLKTSGNWNEQFF

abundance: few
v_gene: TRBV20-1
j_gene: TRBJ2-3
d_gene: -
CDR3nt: TGCAGTGCTAGAATGGTCAGGGTTGTAGATACGCAGTATTTT
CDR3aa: CSARMVRVVDTQYF

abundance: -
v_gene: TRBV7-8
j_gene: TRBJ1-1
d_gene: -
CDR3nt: TGTGCCAGCGGGGCCACTGAAGCTTTCTTT
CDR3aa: CASGATEAFF

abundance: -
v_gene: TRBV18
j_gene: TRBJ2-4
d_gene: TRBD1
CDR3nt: TGTGCCAGCTCGCCACAGGGGGGCTTTATTCAAAACATTCAGTACTTC
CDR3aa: CASSPQGGFIQNIQYF

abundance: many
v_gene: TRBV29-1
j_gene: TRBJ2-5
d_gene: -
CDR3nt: TGCAGCGTCAAAACAGGGCAGGAGACCCAGTACTTC
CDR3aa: CSVKTGQETQYF